Listed below are T cell receptor beta chains from one sample, sequenced in a study of shared clonotypes between healthy human individuals. Using immunoSEQ multiplex PCR, the repertoire was profiled, and TCRdb retains in-frame clones only, with some absent. Among about 1.5 million clones listed, roughly 96% were seen once. Material: naive CD4+ T cells sorted from blood. These receptors originate from a man aged 25-45 years in good health. CDR3s include the opening cysteine and the closing phenylalanine or tryptophan. The D gene is left open where the match is weak. Size tells how often a clone was seen (once, few, many) or the class of an expanded clone, and some rows leave it out.

J gene,V gene,D gene,clone size,CDR3 protein,CDR3 DNA
TRBJ1-2,TRBV5-1,-,-,CASSSAGGAYNGYTF,TGCGCCAGCAGCTCCGCCGGGGGAGCGTATAATGGCTACACCTTC
TRBJ2-7,TRBV18,TRBD1,-,CASSPNFQGAGEQYF,TGTGCCAGCTCACCTAACTTCCAGGGGGCGGGCGAGCAGTACTTC
TRBJ1-5,TRBV28,TRBD1,-,CASKFGTGNQPQHF,TGTGCCAGCAAGTTCGGGACAGGCAATCAGCCCCAGCATTTT
TRBJ1-1,TRBV10-3,-,-,CAISPGGNTEAFF,TGTGCCATCAGTCCAGGCGGGAACACTGAAGCTTTCTTT
TRBJ2-1,TRBV4-3,TRBD2,-,CASSQEASGSYGDEQFF,TGCGCCAGCAGCCAAGAGGCTAGCGGGAGCTATGGCGATGAGCAGTTCTTC
TRBJ2-7,TRBV28,-,-,CASRLGGPRYEQYF,TGTGCCAGCCGTCTGGGGGGGCCAAGGTACGAGCAGTACTTC
TRBJ2-2,TRBV7-3,TRBD1,-,CASSLNDDRVGTGELFF,TGTGCCAGCAGCTTAAACGATGACAGGGTGGGCACCGGGGAGCTGTTTTTT
TRBJ2-3,TRBV7-7,TRBD2,-,CASSPRGDRLAGVRSTDTQYF,TGTGCCAGCAGCCCTAGGGGGGATAGACTAGCGGGAGTACGGAGCACAGATACGCAGTATTTT
TRBJ2-1,TRBV7-3,TRBD1,-,CASSLIGTGSREQFF,TGTGCCAGCAGCTTAATTGGGACAGGCTCTCGGGAGCAGTTCTTC
TRBJ2-7,TRBV20-1,TRBD1,-,CSAGDSYEQYF,TGCAGTGCTGGGGACAGCTACGAGCAGTACTTC
TRBJ2-1,TRBV5-5,TRBD2,-,CASSWTSGPYNEQFF,TGTGCCAGCAGCTGGACTAGCGGCCCCTACAATGAGCAGTTCTTC
TRBJ2-1,TRBV27,-,-,CASSLSSFALSSYNEQFF,TGTGCCAGCAGTTTATCGAGTTTTGCCTTGAGCTCCTACAATGAGCAGTTCTTC
TRBJ1-5,TRBV28,-,-,CASSPPTGKPQHF,TGTGCCAGCAGCCCCCCTACGGGAAAGCCCCAGCATTTT
TRBJ1-2,TRBV18,-,-,CASSPPINPHYGYTF,TGTGCCAGCTCACCACCCATCAACCCTCATTATGGCTACACCTTC
TRBJ2-3,TRBV19,-,-,CASSILDTQYF,TGTGCCAGTAGTATTTTGGATACGCAGTATTTT
TRBJ2-5,TRBV30,TRBD2,-,CAWSPGLAAVGETQYF,TGTGCCTGGTCTCCGGGACTAGCGGCCGTGGGGGAGACCCAGTACTTC
TRBJ2-1,TRBV13,-,-,CASSFSDEQFF,TGTGCCAGCAGTTTTTCTGATGAGCAGTTCTTC
TRBJ2-2,TRBV19,TRBD1,-,CASSTHVIFRDRKGAGELFF,TGTGCCAGTAGTACGCACGTTATTTTCCGGGACAGGAAGGGGGCCGGGGAGCTGTTTTTT
TRBJ1-2,TRBV28,-,-,CASRLSRGGGYGYTF,TGTGCCAGCAGATTATCTAGGGGCGGGGGCTATGGCTACACCTTC
TRBJ2-7,TRBV19,-,-,CASRPRGGMEQYF,TGTGCCAGTAGGCCAAGAGGGGGGATGGAGCAGTACTTC
TRBJ2-7,TRBV19,TRBD2,-,CASSIQLAGPYEQYF,TGTGCCAGTAGTATCCAATTAGCGGGACCCTACGAGCAGTACTTC
TRBJ2-3,TRBV4-2,-,-,CASSQESPASGSTDTQYF,TGTGCCAGCAGCCAAGAATCCCCAGCGAGCGGGAGCACAGATACGCAGTATTTT
TRBJ1-1,TRBV7-2,-,-,CASSLRGARTEAFF,TGTGCCAGCAGCTTACGGGGCGCGCGCACTGAAGCTTTCTTT
TRBJ1-1,TRBV27,-,once,CASRGRAGTLNTEAFF,TGTGCCAGCAGGGGCCGGGCAGGAACCTTGAACACTGAAGCTTTCTTT
TRBJ2-1,TRBV5-1,-,-,CASRPDKPSNEQFF,TGCGCCAGTAGACCGGACAAGCCATCCAATGAGCAGTTCTTC
TRBJ2-7,TRBV18,TRBD2,-,CASSPSAGDNEQYF,TGTGCCAGCTCACCCTCAGCGGGAGATAACGAGCAGTACTTC
TRBJ2-2,TRBV5-4,-,-,CASSQGRGGTGELFF,TGTGCCAGCAGCCAGGGCCGTGGGGGAACCGGGGAGCTGTTTTTT
TRBJ2-7,TRBV18,-,-,CASSPRELDEQYF,TGTGCCAGCTCACCTAGGGAGCTGGACGAGCAGTACTTC
TRBJ2-3,TRBV29-1,-,-,CSVDGGTDTQYF,TGCAGCGTTGATGGCGGGACAGATACGCAGTATTTT
TRBJ2-4,TRBV5-1,-,-,CASSLDRGPIAKNIQYF,TGCGCCAGCAGCTTGGATCGGGGGCCCATCGCCAAAAACATTCAGTACTTC
TRBJ1-2,TRBV5-4,-,-,CASSGPDDPGKANYGYTF,TGTGCCAGCTCTGGGCCGGATGACCCAGGGAAAGCTAACTATGGCTACACCTTC
TRBJ2-1,TRBV2,-,-,CASTITYNEQFF,TGTGCCAGCACCATAACCTACAATGAGCAGTTCTTC
TRBJ2-1,TRBV4-1,TRBD2,-,CASSLGLAPYNEQFF,TGCGCCAGCAGCCTAGGACTAGCGCCCTACAATGAGCAGTTCTTC
TRBJ2-3,TRBV5-1,TRBD2,-,CASSSERGGGADTQYF,TGCGCCAGCAGCTCCGAGCGTGGGGGAGGGGCAGATACGCAGTATTTT
TRBJ2-5,TRBV6-1,TRBD1,-,CASSEDRGRYETQYF,TGTGCCAGCAGTGAAGACAGGGGGCGATATGAGACCCAGTACTTC
TRBJ2-2,TRBV7-2,-,-,CASSSRQTYTGELFF,TGTGCCAGCAGCTCAAGACAGACCTACACCGGGGAGCTGTTTTTT
TRBJ2-7,TRBV4-3,-,-,CASSRRGSSYEQYF,TGCGCCAGCAGCCGCAGGGGAAGCTCCTACGAGCAGTACTTC
TRBJ2-2,TRBV7-2,TRBD2,-,CASSLSRLAVFTGELFF,TGTGCCAGCAGCTTATCCCGACTAGCAGTCTTCACCGGGGAGCTGTTTTTT
TRBJ2-5,TRBV20-1,-,once,CSALRGTQYF,TGCAGTGCACTGCGGGGTACCCAGTACTTC
TRBJ2-7,TRBV7-9,TRBD2,-,CASSPWTSGRAYEQYF,TGTGCCAGCAGCCCGTGGACTAGCGGGAGGGCCTACGAGCAGTACTTC
TRBJ1-1,TRBV5-1,TRBD1,-,CASTVTGENTEAFF,TGCGCCAGCACGGTAACAGGGGAGAACACTGAAGCTTTCTTT
TRBJ2-7,TRBV5-1,-,-,CASSGPGTSSSYEQYF,TGCGCCAGCAGCGGCCCAGGAACTAGCAGCTCCTACGAGCAGTACTTC
TRBJ2-5,TRBV29-1,-,-,CSVEVGQETQYF,TGCAGCGTTGAAGTGGGACAAGAGACCCAGTACTTC
TRBJ1-5,TRBV7-2,-,-,CASSPRGLLAGGNQPQHF,TGTGCCAGCAGCCCTAGGGGACTATTAGCCGGGGGCAATCAGCCCCAGCATTTT
TRBJ2-1,TRBV11-2,TRBD2,-,CASSPRLAGSNEQFF,TGTGCCAGCAGCCCGAGACTAGCGGGAAGCAATGAGCAGTTCTTC
TRBJ2-1,TRBV6-6,-,-,CASSSSSEQFF,TGTGCCAGCAGTTCCAGTAGTGAGCAGTTCTTC